A single sample gave rise to the 17 T cell receptor beta chains below, sequenced in a study of glioma-infiltrating T cells. Using RNA template, CDR3s of TCR alpha and beta were amplified with iRepertoire arm-PCR. TCRdb re-called the multiplex PCR reads with MiXCR, one entry per CDR3 protein. Of roughly 40,000 distinct CDR3 sequences detected, about 20% appear once; the ten largest clones hold around 6.7%. The specimen was glioma tissue, nonneoplastic brain tissue, or PBMCs (not recorded which). These TCRs come from a human donor with low-grade glioma or glioblastoma, undergoing nonglioma brain surgery, or in good health (not recorded which).

V is TRBV28 and J is TRBJ2-5, with TRBD1 identical over 8 bases. The V segment lost 6 bases and the J segment 5 bases; nucleotides outside the gene matches: 8. This CDR3 is built from 14 residues. Germline V lookup: CDR1 MDHEN, CDR2 SYDVKM. CDR3 loop: CASSRDRSYETQYF. The CDR3 nucleotides read TGTGCCAGCAGCCGGGACAGGAGTTACGAGACCCAGTACTTC.

This clonotype showed up just once. The genes are TRBV27 and TRBJ2-2; the match to TRBD1 covers 9 bases. The CDR3 runs 15 residues. Germline V lookup: CDR1 MNHEY, CDR2 SMNVEV (reference sequence). Unmatched junction bases numbered 16, after V lost 5 bases and J lost 15 bases. Here the CDR3 reads CASSHGTGSTGKMFF. CDR3 DNA: TGTGCCAGCAGTCATGGGACAGGGAGTACCGGGAAGATGTTTTTT.

The chain uses TRBV4-1 and TRBJ1-2, with TRBD1 matching 10 bases. Trimming took 6 bases from V and 8 from J; bases not matched to a gene: 18. In germline, CDR1 is MGHRA, CDR2 YSYEKL. The length of the CDR3 is 17 residues. The CDR3 DNA reads TGCGCCAGCAGGCGAAACGCCGAGCCCGGGACAGGGGAAGGCTACACCTTC. It yields the protein CASRRNAEPGTGEGYTF.

About this clonotype: A much larger clone lies one base from this, so it may be a read error. The V gene is TRBV4-1, the J gene TRBJ2-1; D uncertain. The germline gives CDR1 MGHRA, CDR2 YSYEKL. Trimming removed 2 bases at V and 7 bases at J, with 9 bases between. The CDR3 covers 13 residues. The CDR3 loop reads CASSQSSQNEQFF. The CDR3 coding sequence is TGCGCCAGCAGCCAATCCAGTCAAAATGAGCAGTTCTTC.

This clonotype has ten or more counts. The chain has TRBV20-1 and TRBJ2-7; 9 positions match TRBD2. The V and J ends lost 6 bases and 3 bases, in that order; junction bases with no gene match: 9. Germline V gene lookup returns CDR1 DFQATT and CDR2 SNEGSKA (reference sequence). This CDR3 region has 14 residues. For the CDR3, the DNA is TGCAGTGCCTTTAGCGGGGGAAAACTCTACGAGCAGTACTTC. Its translation: CSAFSGGKLYEQYF.

This clonotype was seen only a few times. The rearrangement uses TRBV24-1 and TRBJ2-1; TRBD1 agrees at 7 bases. Germline V gene sequence: CDR1 KGHDR, CDR2 SFDVKD. Germline trimming cut 6 bases from V and 5 bases from J; bases unmatched to any gene: 9. The CDR3 spans 15 residues. CDR3 sequence reads: CATSRWDSSHNEQFF. CDR3 coding DNA: TGTGCCACCAGTCGGTGGGACAGTAGTCACAATGAGCAGTTCTTC.

This clonotype was seen ten or more times. The genes are TRBV6-1 and TRBJ2-7; D gene unclear. Trimming stripped 3 bases from V and 4 bases from J, with 10 bases between. Germline assignment: CDR1 MNHNS and CDR2 SASEGT. CDR3 size: 13 residues. Here the CDR3 reads CASSDPFKYEQYV. CDR3 DNA sequence: TGTGCCAGCAGTGATCCGTTCAAGTACGAGCAGTACGTC.

This sequence joins TRBV12-5 and TRBJ2-7; D gene unclear. The CDR3 is 11 residues long. Trimming removed 3 bases from V and 5 bases from J, with 5 bases in between. Germline V gene lookup returns CDR1 LGHNT and CDR2 FRNRAP. In DNA, the CDR3 is TGTGCTAGTGGTTTAGGCGACGAGCAGTACTTC. Translated: CASGLGDEQYF. Combining the CDR3 with reference TRBV12-5 and TRBJ2-7 gives the whole variable domain DARVTQTPRHKVTEMGQEVTMRCQPILGHNTVFWYRQTMMQGLELLAYFRNRAPLDDSGMPKDRFSAEMPDATLATLKIQPSEPRDSAVYFCASGLGDEQYFGPGTRLTVT.

This clonotype was seen at least ten times. The genes are TRBV3-1 and TRBJ1-1, with D hard to call. Between the trimmed V and J ends, which lost 4 bases and 5 bases, there was a span of 17 bases. This CDR3 contains 15 residues. Germline assignment: CDR1 LGHDT and CDR2 YNNKEL (reference sequence). CDR3 nucleotides: TGTGCCAGCAGCCCCCTTGGCGGGAGTCATACTGAAGCTTTCTTT. It is translated as CASSPLGGSHTEAFF.

This clonotype was counted between two and nine times. This clone may be a read error of a much larger clone one base away. The rearrangement joins TRBV6-1 to TRBJ1-3, with TRBD1 matching 7 bases. The germline V gene has CDR1 MNHNS and CDR2 SASEGT. V lost 7 bases to trimming and J lost 0 bases; unmatched junction nucleotides: 12. The CDR3 contains 17 residues. Written as DNA, the CDR3 is TGTGCCAGCAAAGAAGCGGGACAGATCCGCTCTGGAAACACCATATATTTT. Residues: CASKEAGQIRSGNTIYF.

The sample holds a few counts of this clonotype. The rearrangement joins TRBV3-1 to TRBJ2-7; 7 bases map to TRBD1. The V segment lost 3 bases and the J segment 0 bases; nucleotides outside the gene matches: 5. The germline V gene has CDR1 LGHDT and CDR2 YNNKEL (reference sequence). CDR3 length: 15 amino acids. Here the CDR3 DNA reads TGTGCCAGCAGCCACAGGGGGAAGGGCTCCTACGAGCAGTACTTC. Amino acid sequence: CASSHRGKGSYEQYF.

This clonotype appeared many times. The DNA for the CDR3 is TGTGCCAGCAGTTTAATGGGAGTTGTCGCTGAAGCTTTCTTT. Protein sequence: CASSLMGVVAEAFF. J is TRBJ1-1 and V is TRBV27; D gene unclear. Trimming took off 2 bases at V and 6 bases at J, with 13 bases between the two ends. The CDR3 spans 14 residues. The germline V gene has CDR1 MNHEY and CDR2 SMNVEV (reference sequence).

This clonotype was counted many times. The chain joins TRBV10-1 to TRBJ2-3; D is perhaps TRBD2 (7 bases). In germline, CDR1 is WNHNN, CDR2 SYGVQD (reference sequence). This CDR3 has 13 residues. V was cut by 10 bases and J by 6 bases, with 17 bases left in between. The CDR3 reads CATATGGEDTQYF. CDR3 sequence (DNA): TGCGCCACCGCGACGGGGGGCGAGGATACGCAGTATTTT.

Of note for this clonotype: This may be a read error, as it is one base from a much larger clone. The V and J genes are TRBV10-2 and TRBJ2-5; either TRBD1 or TRBD2 may fit D (5 bases each). V was clipped by 4 bases and J by 4 bases, with 13 bases between them. The CDR3 spans 14 residues. Germline CDR1 is WSHSY and CDR2 is SAAADI. In DNA, the CDR3 is TGCGCCAGCAGTGGGTTTGAGGGGCTAGAGACCCAGTACTTC. It codes for CASSGFEGLETQYF.

This clonotype was recorded many times. The chain uses TRBV4-1 and TRBJ2-3, with D possibly being TRBD1 (5 bases). This CDR3 spans 16 amino acids. Germline V gene sequence: CDR1 MGHRA, CDR2 YSYEKL. The ends were cut back, 3 bases at V and 3 bases at J, with 16 bases in the middle. As DNA, the CDR3 is TGCGCCAGCAGCCACTCCCGTCCAGGGTGGACAGATACGCAGTATTTT. Encoded protein: CASSHSRPGWTDTQYF.

On this clonotype itself: A much larger clone differs from this one at a single base, so this may be a read error. CDR3: CASSQENEGFYNEQFF. DNA of the CDR3: TGTGCCAGCAGCCAAGAAAACGAGGGATTCTACAATGAGCAGTTCTTC. The chain carries TRBV4-2 and TRBJ2-1, with D perhaps TRBD2 (5 bases). From germline, CDR1 is LGHNA and CDR2 YNFKEQ. With 0 bases removed from V and 3 bases from J, the gap between germline ends came to 12 bases. The CDR3 length is 16 residues.

This clonotype occurred many times. The J gene is TRBJ2-3, the V gene TRBV20-1, with 7 bases lining up with TRBD1. This CDR3 contains 14 residues. The germline V gene has CDR1 DFQATT and CDR2 SNEGSKA (reference sequence). V shed 8 bases and J 2 bases; nucleotides not matched to a gene: 10. Here the CDR3 reads CSSTGTAVTDTQYF. The CDR3 DNA reads TGCAGTTCGACCGGGACAGCGGTCACAGATACGCAGTATTTT.